One and the same sample provided the 16 T cell receptor beta chains below, sequenced in a study of chemoradiotherapy in HPV16-positive cancers. Sequencing was performed with immunoSEQ multiplex PCR; in TCRdb, only in-frame clones are kept and a portion is missing. The data contain roughly 39,000 clones, more than 75% of them singletons. The sample in question was blood, obtained from a patient who underwent chemoradiotherapy. All receptors come from a human donor with HPV-associated anogenital cancer.

V and J are TRBV7-2 and TRBJ1-6; 7 bases fit TRBD1. V lost 2 bases, J lost 10 bases, and 8 bases stayed unmatched. This CDR3 region has 15 residues. Germline V gives CDR1 SGHTA, CDR2 FQGNSA. The DNA for the CDR3 is TGTGCCAGCAGCTTACAACTCAACAGGGGATCACCCCTCCACTTT. Protein: CASSLQLNRGSPLHF.

This sequence joins TRBV5-1 and TRBJ1-4; D is uncertain. Trimming left V 0 bases short and J 0 bases short, with 6 bases between. Germline CDR1 reads SGHRS; CDR2 reads YFSETQ. The CDR3 consists of 15 residues. The CDR3 DNA follows: TGCGCCAGCAGCTTGGGGCAGACAACTAATGAAAAACTGTTTTTT. Translating gives CASSLGQTTNEKLFF. Based on the CDR3 plus reference TRBV5-1 and TRBJ1-4, the full variable domain is KAGVTQTPRYLIKTRGQQVTLSCSPISGHRSVSWYQQTPGQGLQFLFEYFSETQRNKGNFPGRFSGRQFSNSRSEMNVSTLELGDSALYLCASSLGQTTNEKLFFGSGTQLSVL.

This clone was seen a single time. The chain uses TRBV7-2 and TRBJ1-6, with TRBD1 as a possible D gene (6 bases). The CDR3 is 15 amino acids. Germline V gives CDR1 SGHTA, CDR2 FQGNSA. V lost 0 bases and J 10 bases, leaving 13 bases between the germline ends. The CDR3 coding sequence is TGTGCCAGCAGCTTAGCACAGGGACATGGATCACCCCTCCACTTT. As protein: CASSLAQGHGSPLHF.

The gene calls are TRBV19 and TRBJ1-1; D remains ambiguous. CDR1 LNHDA and CDR2 SQIVND come from the germline V gene (reference sequence). Trimming shortened V by 4 bases and J by 5 bases, and 5 bases separated the two germline ends. The CDR3 loop spans 11 amino acids. In DNA, the CDR3 is TGTGCCAGTAGTAGGAGAACTGAAGCTTTCTTT. Its protein is CASSRRTEAFF. The whole variable domain, filled in from reference TRBV19 and TRBJ1-1, reads DGGITQSPKYLFRKEGQNVTLSCEQNLNHDAMYWYRQDPGQGLRLIYYSQIVNDFQKGDIAEGYSVSREKKESFPLTVTSAQKNPTAFYLCASSRRTEAFFGQGTRLTVV.

This clone was counted a few times. The chain joins TRBV19 to TRBJ1-5; no reliable D call. Trimming shortened V by 5 bases and J by 5 bases, and 10 bases separated the two germline ends. Germline CDR1 reads LNHDA; CDR2 reads SQIVND (reference sequence). This CDR3 spans 13 amino acids. The CDR3 bases are TGTGCCAGTAGTTTGGGATTAGATCAGCCCCAGCATTTT. Encoded protein: CASSLGLDQPQHF.

The chain couples TRBV7-3 to TRBJ2-3; D not resolved. The CDR3 is 15 amino acids. Trimming removed 2 bases at V and 4 bases at J, with 13 bases between. Germline values: CDR1 SGHTA, CDR2 FQGTGA. CDR3 region: CASSLGSVVADTQYF. CDR3 in DNA: TGTGCCAGCAGCTTAGGGTCCGTGGTGGCAGATACGCAGTATTTT.

This clone was detected only once. The chain couples TRBV6-1 to TRBJ2-6; the D gene is possibly TRBD1 (5 bases). The CDR3 covers 16 residues. V shed 1 base and J shed 4 bases, with 11 bases lying between them. The V gene's germline CDR1 is MNHNS and CDR2 SASEGT. For the CDR3, the DNA is TGTGCCAGCAGTGAAGATCAGGGTTCCGGGGCCAACGTCCTGACTTTC. It specifies CASSEDQGSGANVLTF.

The sample holds a few counts of this clone. The V call is TRBV6-5, the J call TRBJ2-5; TRBD2 might be the D (6 bases). Germline lookup yields CDR1 MNHEY and CDR2 SVGAGI. The CDR3 has 15 amino acids. Deletions cut 0 bases from V and 5 bases from J, with 13 bases between. In nucleotides, the CDR3 is TGTGCCAGCAGTTACTCGATGCTAGCGATGGAGACCCAGTACTTC. Protein product: CASSYSMLAMETQYF.

This clone has a single count. This sequence joins TRBV9 and TRBJ1-3; the match to TRBD1 covers 7 bases. Trimming removed 4 bases from V and 3 bases from J; junction bases left unmatched: 4. Germline V lookup: CDR1 SGDLS, CDR2 YYNGEE. The CDR3 runs 14 residues. The CDR3 region has the DNA TGTGCCAGCAGCAGCCGGGACAGTGGAAACACCATATATTTT. Translation gives CASSSRDSGNTIYF.

This sequence joins TRBV7-3 and TRBJ2-1; TRBD1 or TRBD2 may be the D gene (5 bases each). This CDR3 comprises 15 residues. Trimming left V 8 bases short and J 3 bases short, with 17 bases between. Germline loops: CDR1 SGHTA, CDR2 FQGTGA. CDR3 DNA: TGTGCCAGCGGGGGAATGAGGGGTGGCTACAATGAGCAGTTCTTC. Translated, it gives CASGGMRGGYNEQFF.

The chain couples TRBV10-3 to TRBJ1-2; 9 bases map to TRBD1. The CDR3 consists of 13 residues. In germline, CDR1 is ENHRY, CDR2 SYGVKD. Trimming removed 7 bases from V and 6 bases from J; junction bases left unmatched: 6. The CDR3 loop is CAINWDREDGYTF. The CDR3 DNA follows: TGTGCCATCAACTGGGACAGGGAAGATGGCTACACCTTC.

Turning to this clone: A read error may account for a junction end that differs from germline. The rearrangement uses TRBV6-1 and TRBJ2-7; the match to TRBD1 covers 8 bases. This CDR3 is built from 13 residues. The germline V gene has CDR1 MNHNS and CDR2 SASEGT. CDR3 in DNA: TGTGCCAGCACCCAGACAGGGGCAATAGTTTTGATCTTC. Translation: CASTQTGAIVLIF.

J is TRBJ2-5 and V is TRBV11-2; D remains ambiguous. The CDR3 runs to 13 residues. V was clipped by 2 bases and J by 1 base, with 5 bases between them. Germline V gene data show CDR1 as SGHAT and CDR2 as FQNNGV. CDR3 sequence reads: CASSLTIQETQYF. The CDR3 DNA reads as TGTGCCAGCAGCTTAACCATCCAAGAGACCCAGTACTTC.

The chain couples TRBV11-3 to TRBJ2-3, with TRBD2 matching over 14 bases. CDR1 and CDR2 from the germline V gene are SGHNT and YENEEA. This CDR3 has 16 amino acids. The V gene end was trimmed by 6 bases and the J gene end by 6 bases; junction bases not matched to a gene: 8. Written as DNA, the CDR3 is TGTGCCAGCAGTCCGACTAGCGGGGGGGTAAAGGATACGCAGTATTTT. Translated: CASSPTSGGVKDTQYF.

The V and J genes are TRBV4-1 and TRBJ1-1, with D perhaps matching TRBD1 (6 bases). The CDR3 length is 16 residues. Germline CDR1 and CDR2: MGHRA and YSYEKL. V was trimmed by 0 bases and J by 4 bases, leaving 15 bases between them. The CDR3 sequence: CASSQEGRGFGTEAFF. CDR3 bases: TGCGCCAGCAGCCAAGAAGGCAGGGGCTTTGGCACTGAAGCTTTCTTT.

This clone was seen only a few times. The chain has TRBV7-6 and TRBJ2-1; 7 bases fit TRBD1. Looked up from germline, CDR1 is SGHVS and CDR2 is FNYEAQ. V was pared by 5 bases and J by 4 bases, with 11 bases of the junction left unmatched. CDR3 length: 16 amino acids. CDR3 loop: CASSPQVWDRYNEQFF. The CDR3 DNA is TGTGCCAGCAGCCCGCAGGTTTGGGACAGATACAATGAGCAGTTCTTC.